The rows below give T cell receptor beta chains drawn from one sample of a study of blood T cell repertoires in COVID-19. Only in-frame clones appear in the TCRdb table, and some are missing; sequencing was by immunoSEQ multiplex PCR. The sample has 270,000 or so clones, about four fifths seen once. Sequencing used peripheral blood. All receptors derive from a woman aged 45-65 years who had recovered from COVID-19. Each CDR3 is given with its conserved first and last residue. A D gene is named only where the DNA matches it firmly. Some rows have no size entry. The others give once, few or many, or a class for an expanded clone.

v_gene,abundance,j_gene,d_gene,CDR3aa,CDR3nt
TRBV7-2,NA,TRBJ1-3,NA,CASSFRSGLSLSGNTIYF,TGTGCCAGCAGCTTTCGGTCAGGGCTGTCTCTCTCTGGAAACACCATATATTTT
TRBV4-2,NA,TRBJ2-7,NA,CASSQVPGDVYEQYF,TGTGCCAGCAGCCAAGTCCCGGGGGACGTATACGAGCAGTACTTC
TRBV2,NA,TRBJ1-3,NA,CASSAAGNSGNTIYF,TGTGCCAGCAGTGCCGCCGGGAACTCTGGAAACACCATATATTTT
TRBV12-3/TRBV12-4,NA,TRBJ1-3,NA,CASRVSGNTIYF,TGTGCCAGCAGGGTTAGTGGAAACACCATATATTTT
TRBV2,NA,TRBJ1-2,NA,CASRRGVLYGYTF,TGTGCCAGCAGACGGGGGGTACTCTATGGCTACACCTTC
TRBV19,NA,TRBJ2-1,TRBD1,CASSQGEEYNEQFF,TGTGCCAGTAGTCAGGGGGAAGAATACAATGAGCAGTTCTTC
TRBV5-1,NA,TRBJ1-2,NA,CASSPAGERVYGYTF,TGCGCCAGCAGCCCTGCGGGGGAGAGGGTCTATGGCTACACCTTC
TRBV4-3,NA,TRBJ1-2,NA,CASSQEGTYGYTF,TGCGCCAGCAGCCAGGAGGGGACCTATGGCTACACCTTC
TRBV6-2/TRBV6-3,NA,TRBJ2-7,NA,CASSYSDWTAEQYF,TGTGCCAGCAGTTACTCGGACTGGACCGCCGAGCAGTACTTC
TRBV6-1,NA,TRBJ1-5,NA,CASSEFSGVNQPQHF,TGTGCCAGCAGTGAATTTTCAGGGGTCAATCAGCCCCAGCATTTT
TRBV6-5,NA,TRBJ1-2,NA,CASRDVTGYYGYTF,TGTGCCAGCCGAGATGTCACAGGTTATTATGGCTACACCTTC
TRBV28,NA,TRBJ1-1,NA,CASSPLRVTEAFF,TGTGCCAGCAGTCCTCTCCGGGTCACTGAAGCTTTCTTT
TRBV5-4,NA,TRBJ2-1,NA,CASSLSPRVSNEQFF,TGTGCCAGCAGCCTTAGCCCACGGGTCTCCAATGAGCAGTTCTTC
TRBV18,NA,TRBJ1-2,NA,CASSTQGGNGYTF,TGTGCCAGCTCGACACAGGGTGGGAATGGCTACACCTTC
TRBV11-1,many,TRBJ1-4,TRBD1,CASSFGQGANEKLFF,TGTGCCAGCAGCTTCGGACAGGGCGCTAATGAAAAACTGTTTTTT
TRBV9,NA,TRBJ2-5,TRBD2,CASSVAASGGQGETQYF,TGTGCCAGCAGCGTAGCGGCTAGCGGGGGCCAGGGAGAGACCCAGTACTTC
TRBV4-3,NA,TRBJ2-1,TRBD2,CASSQAGAGGSYNEQFF,TGCGCCAGCAGCCAAGCCGGAGCGGGGGGATCCTACAATGAGCAGTTCTTC
TRBV27,once,TRBJ2-7,TRBD1,CASGQAIIYEQYF,TGTGCCAGCGGACAGGCTATCATCTACGAGCAGTACTTC
TRBV5-8,once,TRBJ2-5,NA,CASSLGVSGQETQYF,TGTGCCAGCAGCTTGGGTGTTAGCGGACAAGAGACCCAGTACTTC
TRBV9,NA,TRBJ2-3,TRBD2,CASSVSLAGSTDTQYF,TGTGCCAGCAGCGTATCACTAGCGGGGTCCACAGATACGCAGTATTTT
TRBV19,few,TRBJ1-1,NA,CASSPADGSMNTEAFF,TGTGCCAGTAGTCCTGCGGACGGGAGTATGAACACTGAAGCTTTCTTT
TRBV28,NA,TRBJ2-2,NA,CASRTANTGELFF,TGTGCCAGCCGGACAGCAAACACCGGGGAGCTGTTTTTT
TRBV30,once,TRBJ2-5,NA,CAWSVRDTETQYF,TGTGCCTGGAGTGTACGGGACACAGAGACCCAGTACTTC
TRBV19,NA,TRBJ1-3,TRBD1,CASSLTRPGQGSRNTIYF,TGTGCCAGTAGTTTAACCCGCCCGGGACAGGGGAGCAGAAACACCATATATTTT
TRBV7-8,few,TRBJ2-3,TRBD2,CASSFWTSGTDTQYF,TGTGCCAGCAGCTTTTGGACTAGCGGTACAGATACGCAGTATTTT
TRBV9,NA,TRBJ2-1,TRBD2,CASSVNKGREDNEQFF,TGTGCCAGCAGCGTAAATAAGGGGCGGGAGGACAATGAGCAGTTCTTC
TRBV28,NA,TRBJ1-2,TRBD1,CASSFPQDRVGGYTF,TGTGCCAGCAGTTTTCCCCAGGACAGGGTTGGCGGCTACACCTTC
TRBV29-1,NA,TRBJ1-5,NA,CSVAESSNQPQHF,TGCAGCGTCGCGGAGAGTAGCAATCAGCCCCAGCATTTT
TRBV9,NA,TRBJ2-3,TRBD2,CASSVAGGSTDTQYF,TGTGCCAGCAGCGTAGCGGGGGGGTCAACAGATACGCAGTATTTT
TRBV4-2,NA,TRBJ2-7,NA,CASSQPSDPYEQYF,TGTGCCAGCAGCCAACCGAGCGACCCCTACGAGCAGTACTTC
TRBV4-3,NA,TRBJ2-7,NA,CASSRITRGEQYF,TGCGCCAGCAGCCGGATAACCCGGGGCGAGCAGTACTTC
TRBV18,NA,TRBJ2-1,NA,CASSPPGGGINEQFF,TGTGCCAGCTCACCACCGGGAGGGGGGATCAATGAGCAGTTCTTC
TRBV9,NA,TRBJ1-4,NA,CASSPRTDLGELFF,TGTGCCAGCAGCCCGCGGACTGATCTGGGCGAACTGTTTTTT
TRBV27,NA,TRBJ2-7,TRBD2,CASSTLAGASYEQYF,TGTGCCAGCAGTACCCTAGCGGGAGCGAGCTACGAGCAGTACTTC
TRBV7-9,NA,TRBJ2-3,TRBD2,CASSLLAGGFDTQYF,TGTGCCAGCAGCTTACTAGCGGGAGGGTTCGATACGCAGTATTTT
TRBV28,NA,TRBJ1-5,NA,CASSFSGQPQHF,TGTGCCAGCAGTTTTAGTGGTCAGCCCCAGCATTTT
TRBV10-3,NA,TRBJ1-3,NA,CAISEGAGAVSGNTIYF,TGTGCCATCAGTGAGGGGGCAGGGGCTGTCTCTGGAAACACCATATATTTT
TRBV29-1,NA,TRBJ2-1,TRBD2,CSVNNPAGTTASYNEQFF,TGCAGCGTTAATAACCCGGCGGGGACTACTGCCTCCTACAATGAGCAGTTCTTC
TRBV5-8,NA,TRBJ1-4,TRBD1,CASSYDRGATNEKLFF,TGTGCCAGCAGCTACGACAGGGGCGCAACTAATGAAAAACTGTTTTTT
TRBV3-1/TRBV3-2,few,TRBJ1-6,NA,CASSQAGSRGNSPLHF,TGTGCCAGCAGCCAAGCGGGAAGTAGGGGGAATTCACCCCTCCACTTT
TRBV28,NA,TRBJ1-5,NA,CASSFPVNQPQHF,TGTGCCAGCAGTTTCCCCGTTAATCAGCCCCAGCATTTT
TRBV2,NA,TRBJ2-5,NA,CASSMTEKETQYF,TGTGCCAGCAGTATGACAGAAAAAGAGACCCAGTACTTC
TRBV4-3,NA,TRBJ1-6,NA,CASSQDREASPLHF,TGCGCCAGCAGCCAAGATAGGGAGGCCTCACCCCTCCACTTT
TRBV24-1,NA,TRBJ1-2,NA,CATSDFRGASYGYTF,TGTGCCACCAGTGATTTTAGGGGCGCCTCCTATGGCTACACCTTC
TRBV6-5,NA,TRBJ1-2,TRBD1,CASSRDRGDYGYTF,TGTGCCAGCAGTCGAGACAGGGGAGACTATGGCTACACCTTC
TRBV19,NA,TRBJ2-2,TRBD1,CASSSRDRVPTGELFF,TGTGCCAGTAGTTCCCGGGACAGGGTCCCCACCGGGGAGCTGTTTTTT
TRBV9,NA,TRBJ1-6,NA,CASSVAGEGSPLHF,TGTGCCAGCAGCGTAGCGGGGGAGGGTTCACCCCTCCACTTT
TRBV19,NA,TRBJ1-5,NA,CASSTQIQVGGQPQHF,TGTGCCAGTAGTACCCAGATACAGGTGGGTGGTCAGCCCCAGCATTTT
TRBV5-6,NA,TRBJ1-6,TRBD1,CASSLGGGQTSPLHF,TGTGCCAGCAGCTTGGGTGGGGGACAGACTTCACCCCTCCACTTT
TRBV7-6,NA,TRBJ2-2,NA,CASSRAVGGNTGELFF,TGTGCCAGCAGCCGGGCTGTGGGGGGGAACACCGGGGAGCTGTTTTTT